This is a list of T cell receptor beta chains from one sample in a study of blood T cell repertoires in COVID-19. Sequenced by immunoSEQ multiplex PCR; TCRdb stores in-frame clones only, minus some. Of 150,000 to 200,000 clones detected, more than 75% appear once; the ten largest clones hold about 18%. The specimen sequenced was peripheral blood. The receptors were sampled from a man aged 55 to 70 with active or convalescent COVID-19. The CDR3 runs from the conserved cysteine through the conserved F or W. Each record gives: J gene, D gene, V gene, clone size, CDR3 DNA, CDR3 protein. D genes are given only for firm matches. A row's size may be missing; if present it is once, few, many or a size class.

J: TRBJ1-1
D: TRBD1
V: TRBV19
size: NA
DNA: TGTGCCAGTATCAGGACAGGGGGGAACACTGAAGCTTTCTTT
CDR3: CASIRTGGNTEAFF

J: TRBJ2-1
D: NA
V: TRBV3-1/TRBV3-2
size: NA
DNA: TGTGCCAGCAGCCAAGACGTCTTTTACAATGAGCAGTTCTTC
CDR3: CASSQDVFYNEQFF

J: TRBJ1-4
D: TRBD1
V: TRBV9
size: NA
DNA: TGTGCCAGCAGCGTACCCGGACAGGTTGAGGAAAAACTGTTTTTT
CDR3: CASSVPGQVEEKLFF

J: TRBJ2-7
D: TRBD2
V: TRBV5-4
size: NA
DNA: TGTGCCAGCAGCCCTCGACTAGCGGGGGGGCTAAACGACGAGCAGTACTTC
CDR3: CASSPRLAGGLNDEQYF

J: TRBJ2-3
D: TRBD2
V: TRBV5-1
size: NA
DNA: TGCGCCAGCAGCTTGTGGTCTAGCGGGAGCACAGATACGCAGTATTTT
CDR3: CASSLWSSGSTDTQYF

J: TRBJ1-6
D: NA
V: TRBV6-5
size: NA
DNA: TGTGCCAGCAGGGAGACGAATTCACCCCTCCACTTT
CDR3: CASRETNSPLHF

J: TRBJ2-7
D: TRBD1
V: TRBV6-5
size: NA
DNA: TGTGCCAGCAGTATACAGGGGGCAAGTAACGAGCAGTACTTC
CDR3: CASSIQGASNEQYF

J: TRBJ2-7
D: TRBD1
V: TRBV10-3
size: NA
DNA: TGTGCCATCCTCCGACAGGGGAGCCACGAGCAGTACTTC
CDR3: CAILRQGSHEQYF

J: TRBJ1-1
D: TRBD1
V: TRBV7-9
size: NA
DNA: TGTGCCAGCAGCTCCTTTATGCAGGGGGCCCGTATGAATGAAGCTTTCTTT
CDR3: CASSSFMQGARMNEAFF

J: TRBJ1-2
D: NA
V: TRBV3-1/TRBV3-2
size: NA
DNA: TGTGCCAGCAGCCAAGGACAGGACGGTAACTATGGCTACACCTTC
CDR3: CASSQGQDGNYGYTF

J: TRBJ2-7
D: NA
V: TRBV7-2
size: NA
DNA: TGTGCCAGCAGCTTAGCGAACGGCGGGACCTACGAGCAGTACTTC
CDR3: CASSLANGGTYEQYF

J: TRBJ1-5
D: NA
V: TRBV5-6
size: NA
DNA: TGTGCCAGCAGCTTTAAGGCAGGGAATCAGCCCCAGCATTTT
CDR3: CASSFKAGNQPQHF

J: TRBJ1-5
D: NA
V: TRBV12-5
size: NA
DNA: TGTGCTAGTGGTTTGTCGAATGGGCGCCAGCCCCAGCATTTT
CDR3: CASGLSNGRQPQHF

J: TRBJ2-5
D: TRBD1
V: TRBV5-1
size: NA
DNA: TGCGCCAGCAGCTGGACAGGGCTCCAAGAGACCCAGTACTTC
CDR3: CASSWTGLQETQYF

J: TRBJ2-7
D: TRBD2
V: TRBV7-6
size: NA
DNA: TGTGCCAGCAGCGGACCCGGGACTAGCGAAGCCGAGCAGTACTTC
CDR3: CASSGPGTSEAEQYF

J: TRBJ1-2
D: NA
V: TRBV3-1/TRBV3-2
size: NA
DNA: TGTGCCAGCAGCCAAGACAAGGGGCTAGGGTCCTATGGCTACACCTTC
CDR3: CASSQDKGLGSYGYTF

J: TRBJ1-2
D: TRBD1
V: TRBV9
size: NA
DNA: TGTGCCAGCAGGACCGGGACAGGGGCTAACTATGGCTACACCTTC
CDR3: CASRTGTGANYGYTF

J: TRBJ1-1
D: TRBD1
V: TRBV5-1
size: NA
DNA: TGCGCCAGCAGCTTACCTCGACAGGGCGGGGCTGAAGCTTTCTTT
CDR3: CASSLPRQGGAEAFF

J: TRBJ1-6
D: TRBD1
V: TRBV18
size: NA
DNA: TGTGCCAGCTCACAAACGGGACAGGGAAATTCACCCCTCCACTTT
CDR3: CASSQTGQGNSPLHF

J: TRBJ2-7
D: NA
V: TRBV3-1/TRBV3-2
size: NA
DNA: TGTGCCAGCAGCCGGACAGCGCATTTCTACGAGCAGTACTTC
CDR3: CASSRTAHFYEQYF

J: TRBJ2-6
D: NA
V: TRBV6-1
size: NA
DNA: TGTGCCAGCAGTGAAGGTCAGGGAATCTCTGGGGCCAACGTCCTGACTTTC
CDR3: CASSEGQGISGANVLTF

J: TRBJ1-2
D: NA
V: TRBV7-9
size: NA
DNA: TGTGCCAGCAGCTCGCCGACAGGTCCTAACTATGGCTACACCTTC
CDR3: CASSSPTGPNYGYTF

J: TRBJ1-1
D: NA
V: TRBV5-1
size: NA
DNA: TGCGCCAGCAGCTCGGAGATTACAGGATTGAAGAACGGTGAAGCTTTCTTT
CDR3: CASSSEITGLKNGEAFF

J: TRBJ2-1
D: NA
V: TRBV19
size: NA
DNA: TGTGCCAGTAGGCCCTGGGGGACTCGAATTACTGATGAGCAGTTCTTC
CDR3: CASRPWGTRITDEQFF

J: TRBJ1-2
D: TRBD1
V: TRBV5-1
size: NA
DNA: TGCGCCAGCAGCTTGGCCGGACAGGGGGCGTACTATGGCTACACCTTC
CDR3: CASSLAGQGAYYGYTF

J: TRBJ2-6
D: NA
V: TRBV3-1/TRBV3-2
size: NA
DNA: TGTGCCAGCAGCCAAGGGAGACGGAACTCTGGGGCCAACGTCCTGACTTTC
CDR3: CASSQGRRNSGANVLTF

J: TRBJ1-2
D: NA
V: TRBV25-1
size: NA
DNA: TGTGCCAGCAGCCTCGAGAGGGATTGGGTCTATGGCTACACCTTC
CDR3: CASSLERDWVYGYTF

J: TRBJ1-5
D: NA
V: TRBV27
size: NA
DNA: TGTGCCAGCAGTTTAGGCAGGTCTAGCAATCAGCCCCAGCATTTT
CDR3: CASSLGRSSNQPQHF

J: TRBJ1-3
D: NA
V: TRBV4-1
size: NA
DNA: TGCGCCAGCAGCCAGGGGGGGGCTGGAAACACCATATATTTT
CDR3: CASSQGGAGNTIYF

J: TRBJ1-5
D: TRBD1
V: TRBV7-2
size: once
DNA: TGTGCCAGCAGCTCGGGACAGAATAGCAATCAGCCCCAGCATTTT
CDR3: CASSSGQNSNQPQHF

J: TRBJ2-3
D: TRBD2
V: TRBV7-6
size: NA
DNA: TGTGCCAGCAGCCCCCGTCCTAGCGGGGGGGCCGCGGCTACGCAGTATTTT
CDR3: CASSPRPSGGAAATQYF

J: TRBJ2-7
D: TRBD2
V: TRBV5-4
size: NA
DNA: TGTGCCAGCAGCTTGAGCGGGAGGATAGACGAGCAGTACTTC
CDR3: CASSLSGRIDEQYF

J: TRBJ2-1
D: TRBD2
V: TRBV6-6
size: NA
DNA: TGTGCCAGCAGTCCACCGGCTGGACTAGGGCACAATGAGCAGTTCTTC
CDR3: CASSPPAGLGHNEQFF

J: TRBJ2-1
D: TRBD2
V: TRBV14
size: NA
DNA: TGTGCCAGCAGCCATGGTAGCGGGACCTCCAAATTCTTC
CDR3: CASSHGSGTSKFF

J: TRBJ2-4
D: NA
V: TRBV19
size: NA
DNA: TGTGCCAGTAGTATTCGAGGTATTAGCGGCAAAAACATTCAGTACTTC
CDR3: CASSIRGISGKNIQYF

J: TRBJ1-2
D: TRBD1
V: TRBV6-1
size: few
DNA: TGTGCCAGCAGTGAATGGGACAGGTCCAATGGCTACACCTTC
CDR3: CASSEWDRSNGYTF

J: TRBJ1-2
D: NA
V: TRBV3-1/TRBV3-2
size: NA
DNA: TGTGCCAGCAGCCAAGATGGGGGGAGTGCCTTC
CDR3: CASSQDGGSAF